This T cell receptor beta chain originates from a study of cytomegalovirus exposure and HLA in healthy donors. General study results and limits: Further analysis, carried out later, found HLA-associated TCR beta chains more clonally expanded than equally common other chains. Exclusion as indistinguishable affected some V segments, including TRBV6-2 and TRBV6-3.

Recording of this donor's CMV serostatus was not done. To note about this clone: Its specificity is not known.

Amplification used 60 Vbeta primers and 13 Jbeta primers. Clones were sequenced by immunoSEQ multiplex PCR, and TCRdb holds only the in-frame ones, with some missing. The data hold 130,000 to 150,000 clones, with around 72% observed a single time. Germline-derived CDR1 and CDR2 are MGHDK and SYGVNS. This CDR3 contains 15 residues. Losses at the gene ends were 3 bases for V and 6 bases for J; bases not matched to a gene: 8. The receptor was derived from a human donor in good health. The sample taken for sequencing was PBMCs. This sequence joins TRBV25-1 and TRBJ2-3, with TRBD2 identical over 8 bases. The CDR3 is CASSEGAGGHDTQYF. The CDR3 DNA reads as TGTGCCAGCAGTGAGGGTGCGGGGGGACACGATACGCAGTATTTT.